This T cell receptor beta chain derives from a study of somatic mutations in cytotoxic T cells in rheumatoid arthritis. Study-wide context: Flow cytometry sorted some V beta antibody-stained T-cell populations to nearly 100% purity, V beta1+ cells among them being sequenced for TCRB.

Sequenced by immunoSEQ multiplex PCR; TCRdb stores in-frame clones only, minus some. The sample consists of around 6,300 clones, about 70% of them appearing once. Female donors made up around three fifths of the healthy controls, blood donors whose median age was 56 years (range about 21-75). Source material: CD8+ T cells sorted from blood. The source is a woman aged 45-65 years in good health.

The CDR3 loop is CASSPGGTEAFF. In nucleotides, the CDR3 is TGTGCCAGCAGCCCGGGGGGCACTGAAGCTTTCTTT. V gene TRBV11-2 combines with J gene TRBJ1-1; the D gene is possibly TRBD1 (5 bases). This CDR3 has 12 residues. Germline V CDR1 and CDR2: SGHAT, FQNNGV. Trimming pared 5 bases from V and 4 bases from J, leaving 8 bases between. The whole variable domain, remainder taken from reference TRBV11-2 and TRBJ1-1, is EAGVAQSPRYKIIEKRQSVAFWCNPISGHATLYWYQQILGQGPKLLIQFQNNGVVDDSQLPKDRFSAERLKGVDSTLKIQPAKLEDSAVYLCASSPGGTEAFFGQGTRLTVV.